Sequencing of this T cell receptor (beta chain) was carried out in a study of T cells in Graves' hyperthyroidism and ophthalmopathy. Study background: Prior to any treatment, at the point of initial diagnosis, peripheral blood was collected.

The investigators amplified TCR beta CDR3 regions from RNA transcripts. Primed by the HTBI set, a first-round RT-PCR was run on the TCR CDR3. TCRdb independently ran MiXCR on the multiplex PCR reads; one entry per CDR3 protein. The sample includes about 560,000 distinct CDR3 sequences, over 15% of them seen just once. This clonotype was seen more than once but under ten times. The CDR3 has 13 amino acids. The V end lost 3 bases, the J end lost 4 bases, and 9 bases lay between the germline ends. Germline V gene sequence: CDR1 LNHNV, CDR2 YYDKDF (reference sequence). Fresh 10 ml peripheral blood yielded PBMCs.

Sequenced material: blood. The chain joins TRBV15 to TRBJ1-2; D perhaps matches TRBD1 (5 bases). The receptor was isolated from a woman younger than 30 with Graves' hyperthyroidism. The CDR3 loop is CATSRQGRYGYTF. The CDR3, as DNA: TGTGCCACCAGCAGGCAGGGCCGCTATGGCTACACCTTC.